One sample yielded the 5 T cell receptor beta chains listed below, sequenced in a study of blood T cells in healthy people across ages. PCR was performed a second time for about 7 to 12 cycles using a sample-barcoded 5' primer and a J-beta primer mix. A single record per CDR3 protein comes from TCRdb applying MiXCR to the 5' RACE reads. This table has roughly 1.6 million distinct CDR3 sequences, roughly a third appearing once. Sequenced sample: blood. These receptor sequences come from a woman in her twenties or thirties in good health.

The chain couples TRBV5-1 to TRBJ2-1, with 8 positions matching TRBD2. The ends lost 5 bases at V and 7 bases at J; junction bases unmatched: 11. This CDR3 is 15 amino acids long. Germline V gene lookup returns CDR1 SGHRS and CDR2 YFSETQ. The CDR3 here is CASREGSSGINEQFF. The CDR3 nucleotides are TGCGCCAGCAGAGAGGGTAGTAGCGGGATAAATGAGCAGTTCTTC.

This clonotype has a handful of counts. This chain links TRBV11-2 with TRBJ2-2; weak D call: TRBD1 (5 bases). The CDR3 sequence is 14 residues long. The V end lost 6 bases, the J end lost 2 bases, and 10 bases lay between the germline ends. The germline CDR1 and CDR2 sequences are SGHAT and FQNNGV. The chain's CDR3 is CASSSDTNTGELFF. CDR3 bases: TGTGCCAGCAGTTCGGACACCAACACCGGGGAGCTGTTTTTT. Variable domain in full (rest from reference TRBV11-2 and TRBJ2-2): EAGVAQSPRYKIIEKRQSVAFWCNPISGHATLYWYQQILGQGPKLLIQFQNNGVVDDSQLPKDRFSAERLKGVDSTLKIQPAKLEDSAVYLCASSSDTNTGELFFGEGSRLTVL.

This CDR3 is CASSYSPLANYGYTF. The CDR3 DNA reads as TGTGCCAGCAGTTACTCCCCACTAGCTAACTATGGCTACACCTTC. The J gene is TRBJ1-2, the V gene TRBV6-5; D remains unclear. The CDR3 sequence is 15 residues long. The germline gives CDR1 MNHEY, CDR2 SVGAGI. The V gene lost 0 bases and the J gene lost 0 bases, with 8 bases spanning the gap.

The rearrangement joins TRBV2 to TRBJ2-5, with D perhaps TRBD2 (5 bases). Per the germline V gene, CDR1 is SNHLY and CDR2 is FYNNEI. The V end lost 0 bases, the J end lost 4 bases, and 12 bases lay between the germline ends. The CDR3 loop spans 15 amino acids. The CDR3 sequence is CASSEARSEVETQYF. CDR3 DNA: TGTGCCAGCAGTGAAGCGCGGTCGGAGGTAGAGACCCAGTACTTC.

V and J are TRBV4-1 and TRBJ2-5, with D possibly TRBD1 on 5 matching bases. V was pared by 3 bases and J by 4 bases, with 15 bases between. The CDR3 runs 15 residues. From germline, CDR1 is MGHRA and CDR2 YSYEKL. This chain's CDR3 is CASSHSLTVRETQYF. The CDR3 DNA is TGCGCCAGCAGCCACTCCTTGACAGTCCGAGAGACCCAGTACTTC.